These 8 T cell receptor beta chains came from one sample sequenced in a study of cytomegalovirus exposure and HLA in healthy donors. The primer mix had 60 Vbeta and 13 Jbeta primers. The protocol was immunoSEQ multiplex PCR, while the TCRdb copy is restricted to in-frame clones and leaves out a portion. Here the sample spans more than 95,000 clones, around 75% being singletons. The sequencing sample was made of PBMCs. The origin of the receptors is a woman aged 18 to 35 in good health and CMV-seronegative.

This clone was counted between two and nine times. This chain uses TRBV19 with TRBJ2-6; TRBD1 matches at 7 bases. Germline assignment: CDR1 LNHDA and CDR2 SQIVND (reference sequence). The CDR3 totals 18 residues. V shed 4 bases and J 0 bases; nucleotides not matched to a gene: 9. Here the CDR3 reads CASSTRDSMISGANVLTF. In DNA form, the CDR3 reads TGTGCCAGTAGTACCCGGGACAGTATGATCTCTGGGGCCAACGTCCTGACTTTC.

There are a few counts of this clone. This chain joins TRBV15 and TRBJ2-3; 8 bases are a match to TRBD2. The CDR3 has 18 residues. J gave up 5 bases and V 5 bases, and 18 bases lay outside the gene matches. Germline V CDR1 and CDR2: LNHNV, YYDKDF (reference sequence). As DNA, the CDR3 is TGTGCCACCAGCTACCCTCTCGGCGGGGGGCCTCTCGGAGATACGCAGTATTTT. The encoded protein is CATSYPLGGGPLGDTQYF.

This clone turned up a few times. The chain combines TRBV6-1 with TRBJ1-1; the match to TRBD1 covers 8 bases. The V and J ends lost 8 bases and 4 bases, in that order; junction bases with no gene match: 9. CDR1 MNHNS and CDR2 SASEGT come from the germline V gene. The length of the CDR3 is 14 residues. The CDR3 bases are TGTGCCAGCCCCCCCCGGACAGGGATCACTGAAGCTTTCTTT. As protein: CASPPRTGITEAFF.

This clone has more than one count but fewer than ten. V usage is TRBV2 and J usage is TRBJ1-4; 8 bases are shared with TRBD1. The CDR3 sequence is 16 residues long. Germline trimming cut 0 bases from V and 8 bases from J; bases unmatched to any gene: 8. Germline CDR1 and CDR2: SNHLY and FYNNEI. The CDR3, as DNA: TGTGCCAGCAGTGAAGCTGCCCAGGGGGCGCTGGAAAAACTGTTTTTT. Protein product: CASSEAAQGALEKLFF.

This rearrangement joins TRBV19 to TRBJ1-5, with D hard to call. The germline gives CDR1 LNHDA, CDR2 SQIVND (reference sequence). CDR3 length: 13 residues. Trimming removed 3 bases at V and 6 bases at J, with 9 bases between. CDR3 coding DNA: TGTGCCAGTAGTATCACGGCAGGTCAGCCCCAGCATTTT. It codes for CASSITAGQPQHF.

This clone was picked up one time. The chain recombines TRBV6-1 with TRBJ1-2; D gene uncertain. This CDR3 comprises 12 residues. Between the trimmed V and J ends, which lost 7 bases and 4 bases, there was a span of 10 bases. In germline, CDR1 is MNHNS, CDR2 SASEGT. CDR3 protein: CASNSPVYGYTF. In DNA, the CDR3 is TGTGCCAGCAATTCCCCGGTCTATGGCTACACCTTC.

This sequence joins TRBV5-1 and TRBJ1-2; D might be TRBD1 (5 bases). Germline CDR1 SGHRS, CDR2 YFSETQ. This CDR3 comprises 14 residues. The ends were cut back, 3 bases at V and 4 bases at J, with 13 bases in the middle. Here the CDR3 DNA reads TGCGCCAGCAGCTCCACAGACAGCTCCTATGGCTACACCTTC. Translation: CASSSTDSSYGYTF.

As for this clone: Other DNA sequences in the sample encode the same CDR3. The chain couples TRBV9 to TRBJ1-3; tentatively, D is TRBD1 (6 bases). Trimming stripped 2 bases from V and 0 bases from J, with 9 bases between. This CDR3 is 15 amino acids long. Germline-derived CDR1 and CDR2 are SGDLS and YYNGEE. The CDR3 DNA is TGTGCCAGCAGCGTGGGGACAAACTCTGGAAACACCATATATTTT. It specifies CASSVGTNSGNTIYF.